This T cell receptor (beta chain) was retrieved from a study of blood T cell repertoires in COVID-19. Participants spanned ages about 18 to 90 years and resided in around 25 US areas. Germline CDR1 SNHLY, CDR2 FYNNEI. V lost 3 bases, J lost 4 bases, and 3 bases stayed unmatched. CDR3 length: 14 amino acids. Authors' analysis steps: Nucleated cell number was recorded as an estimate derived from reference gene primer amplification. The protocol was immunoSEQ multiplex PCR, while the TCRdb copy is restricted to in-frame clones and leaves out a portion. From that table come the V and J calls and clone size; the DNA was used to work out D and trimming. Of approximately 470,000 clones in the sample, around 90% were seen once.

The gene calls are TRBV2 and TRBJ1-2, with 9 bases fitting TRBD1. Material for sequencing was PBMCs or T cells enriched from blood (not recorded which). The TCR originated in a woman aged 18-29 years who had recovered from COVID-19. DNA for the CDR3: TGTGCCAGCAGTGAGAGACAGGGGGGCTATGGCTACACCTTC. This translates into CASSERQGGYGYTF.